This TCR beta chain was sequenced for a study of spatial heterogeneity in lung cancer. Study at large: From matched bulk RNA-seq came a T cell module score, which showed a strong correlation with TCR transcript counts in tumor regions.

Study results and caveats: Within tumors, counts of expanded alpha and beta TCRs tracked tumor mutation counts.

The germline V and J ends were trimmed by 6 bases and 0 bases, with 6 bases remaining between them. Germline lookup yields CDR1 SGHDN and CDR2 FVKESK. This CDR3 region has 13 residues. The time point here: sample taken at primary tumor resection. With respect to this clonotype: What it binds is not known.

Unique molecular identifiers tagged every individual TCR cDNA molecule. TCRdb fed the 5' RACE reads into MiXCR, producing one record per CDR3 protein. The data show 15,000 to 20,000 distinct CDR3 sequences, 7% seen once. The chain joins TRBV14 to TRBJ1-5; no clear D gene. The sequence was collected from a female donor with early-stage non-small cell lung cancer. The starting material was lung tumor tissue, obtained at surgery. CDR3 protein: CASSDYSNQPQHF. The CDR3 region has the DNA TGTGCCAGCAGTGATTATAGCAATCAGCCCCAGCATTTT.